What follows are 3 T cell receptor beta chains derived from one specimen sequenced in a study of monozygotic twins with inflammatory bowel disease. Using the 5' RACE reads, TCRdb records one entry per CDR3 protein without DNA. The table for this sample gives some 200,000 distinct CDR3 sequences. Sequenced: blood. These TCRs come from a human donor with ulcerative colitis or Crohn's disease, or a healthy co-twin of an affected twin (not recorded which).

This rearrangement joins TRBV12-3 or TRBV12-4 to TRBJ1-6; there is no DNA to check the TCRdb D call of TRBD1. The CDR3 is 16 residues long. CDR3 residues: CASSPQTTGLGSPLHF.

CDR3 sequence: CASSPLIDTEAFF. The V call is TRBV19, the J call TRBJ1-1. Per the germline V gene, CDR1 is LNHDA and CDR2 is SQIVND (reference sequence). CDR3 size: 13 residues.

The chain has TRBV7-3 and TRBJ2-3; TCRdb indicates TRBD1, and absent DNA this call remains unverified. Germline CDR1 SGHTA, CDR2 FQGTGA. This CDR3 spans 15 amino acids. CDR3 region: CASSPMGQFPDTQYF.